The clone carrying this T cell receptor beta chain was recorded only once. Its antigen is not known. The sample has other DNA sequences that encode this CDR3 too. This entry belongs to a study of shared clonotypes between healthy human individuals. Study-wide results and caveats: About 5% of naive CD4 clonotypes were shared across a few donors. Relative to memory subsets, naive subsets generally showed larger estimated richness. The study sampled only blood, and tissue repertoires likely differ.

Authors' processing steps: ImmunoSEQ supplied junction-only sequences lacking quality scores, so filtering was different. Libraries were prepared by immunoSEQ multiplex PCR; TCRdb keeps only in-frame clonotypes and omits some of them. That table is the source of V, J and clone size, and D and trimming were worked out from the DNA. Found here are a few million clones, approximately 90% of them singletons; the top ten hold 0.11% to 0.15%. Germline CDR1 is SGDLS and CDR2 is YYNGEE. The CDR3 length is 15 residues. J lost 4 bases, V lost 0 bases, and 3 bases had no gene match. Sequencing was done on a sample of naive CD4+ T cells sorted from blood. Noted subset: CD45RA+ positively selected. The clonotype originates from a man younger than 35 in good health. The chain carries TRBV9 and TRBJ2-5, with TRBD2 matching 10 bases. The CDR3 nucleotides read TGTGCCAGCAGCGTAGGGCTAGCGGGGGTAGAGACCCAGTACTTC. This codes for CASSVGLAGVETQYF.